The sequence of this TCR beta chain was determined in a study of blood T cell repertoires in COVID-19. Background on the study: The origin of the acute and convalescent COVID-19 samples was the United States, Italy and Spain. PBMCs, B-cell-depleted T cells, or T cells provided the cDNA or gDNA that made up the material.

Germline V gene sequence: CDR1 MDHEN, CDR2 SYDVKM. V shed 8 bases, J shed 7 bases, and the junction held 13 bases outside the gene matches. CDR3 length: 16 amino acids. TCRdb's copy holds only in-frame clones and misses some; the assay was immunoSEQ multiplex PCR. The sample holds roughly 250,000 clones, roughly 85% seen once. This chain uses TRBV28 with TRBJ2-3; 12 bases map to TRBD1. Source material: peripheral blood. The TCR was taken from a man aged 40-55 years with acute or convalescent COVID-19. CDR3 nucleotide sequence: TGTGCCAGCGCCCTCTTCCCGGGACAGGGGGCGCATACGCAGTATTTT. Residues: CASALFPGQGAHTQYF.